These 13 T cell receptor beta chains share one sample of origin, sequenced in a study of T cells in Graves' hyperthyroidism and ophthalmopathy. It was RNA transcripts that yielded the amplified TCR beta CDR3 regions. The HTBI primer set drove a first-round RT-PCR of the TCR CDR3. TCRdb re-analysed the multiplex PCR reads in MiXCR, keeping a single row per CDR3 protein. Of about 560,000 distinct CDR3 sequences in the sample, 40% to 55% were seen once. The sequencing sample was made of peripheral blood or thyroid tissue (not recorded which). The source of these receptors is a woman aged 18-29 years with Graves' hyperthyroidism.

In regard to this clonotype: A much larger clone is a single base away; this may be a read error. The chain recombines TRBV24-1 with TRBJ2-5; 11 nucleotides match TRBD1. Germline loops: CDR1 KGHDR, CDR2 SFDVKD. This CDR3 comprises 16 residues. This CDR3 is CATSDLPGQGEEAQYF. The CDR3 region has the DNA TGTGCCACCAGTGATTTGCCGGGACAGGGGGAAGAGGCCCAGTACTTC.

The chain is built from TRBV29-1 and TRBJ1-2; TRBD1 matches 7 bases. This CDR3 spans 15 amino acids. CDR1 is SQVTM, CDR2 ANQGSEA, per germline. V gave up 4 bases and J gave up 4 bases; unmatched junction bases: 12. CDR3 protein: CSVGIHRGPGYGYTF. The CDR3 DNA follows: TGCAGCGTTGGGATACATAGGGGGCCTGGCTATGGCTACACCTTC.

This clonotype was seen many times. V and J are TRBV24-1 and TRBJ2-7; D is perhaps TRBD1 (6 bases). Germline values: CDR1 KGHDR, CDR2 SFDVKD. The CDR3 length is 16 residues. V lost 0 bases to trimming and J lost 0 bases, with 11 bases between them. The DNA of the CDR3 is TGTGCCACCAGTGATTTGATTTGGGGACACTCCTACGAGCAGTACTTC. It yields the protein CATSDLIWGHSYEQYF.

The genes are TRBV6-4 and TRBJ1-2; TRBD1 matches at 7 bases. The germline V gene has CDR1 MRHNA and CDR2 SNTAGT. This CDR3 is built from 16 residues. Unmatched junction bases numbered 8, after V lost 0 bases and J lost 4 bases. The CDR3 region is CASSDSVGTAIYGYTF. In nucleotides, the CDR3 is TGTGCCAGCAGTGACTCAGTTGGGACAGCGATCTATGGCTACACCTTC.

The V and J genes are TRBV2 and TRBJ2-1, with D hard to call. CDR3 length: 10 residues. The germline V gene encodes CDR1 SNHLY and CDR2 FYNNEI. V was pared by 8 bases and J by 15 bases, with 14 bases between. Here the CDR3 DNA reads TGTGCCAGCCTCAACGGTCATCGGTTCTTC. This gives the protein CASLNGHRFF.

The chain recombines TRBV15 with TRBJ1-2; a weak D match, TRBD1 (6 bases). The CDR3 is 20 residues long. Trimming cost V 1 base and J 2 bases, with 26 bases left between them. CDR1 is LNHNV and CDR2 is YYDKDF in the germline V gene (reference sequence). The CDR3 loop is CATSRGGLAGAGAENYGYTF. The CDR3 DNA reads TGTGCCACCAGCAGAGGGGGGCTAGCGGGAGCGGGTGCAGAGAACTATGGCTACACCTTC.

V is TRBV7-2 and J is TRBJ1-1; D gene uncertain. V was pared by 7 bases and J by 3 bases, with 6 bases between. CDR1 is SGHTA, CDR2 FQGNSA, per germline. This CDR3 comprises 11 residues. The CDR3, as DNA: TGTGCCAGCACGAGGGACACTGAAGCTTTCTTT. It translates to CASTRDTEAFF.

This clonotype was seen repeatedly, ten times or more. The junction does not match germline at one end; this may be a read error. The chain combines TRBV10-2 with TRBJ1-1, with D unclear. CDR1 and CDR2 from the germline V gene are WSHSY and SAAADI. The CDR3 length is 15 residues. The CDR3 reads CASSASSVVSADMVF. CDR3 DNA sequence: TGCGCCAGCAGTGCCTCCTCGGTAGTTAGCGCCGATATGGTCTTT.

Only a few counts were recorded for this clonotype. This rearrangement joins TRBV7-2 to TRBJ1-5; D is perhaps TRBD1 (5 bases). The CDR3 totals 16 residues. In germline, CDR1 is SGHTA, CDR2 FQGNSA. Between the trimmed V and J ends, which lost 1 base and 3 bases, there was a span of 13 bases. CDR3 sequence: CASSLEAGPLNQPQHF. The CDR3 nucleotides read TGTGCCAGCAGCTTAGAGGCAGGGCCTCTCAATCAGCCCCAGCATTTT.

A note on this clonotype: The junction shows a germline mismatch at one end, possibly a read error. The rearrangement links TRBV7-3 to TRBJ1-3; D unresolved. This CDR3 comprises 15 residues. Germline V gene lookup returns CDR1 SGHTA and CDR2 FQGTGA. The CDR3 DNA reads TGTGCCAGCAGCTTAATGTTTAGCTCTGAAAACACCATATATTTT. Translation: CASSLMFSSENTIYF.

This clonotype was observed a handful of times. The CDR3 sequence: CASSLEPIFNEQYF. In nucleotides, the CDR3 is TGTGCCAGCAGCTTAGAACCTATCTTCAACGAGCAGTACTTC. The chain recombines TRBV7-9 with TRBJ2-7, with D hard to call. The V gene lost 1 base and the J gene lost 5 bases, with 12 bases spanning the gap. This CDR3 has 14 residues. In germline, CDR1 is SEHNR, CDR2 FQNEAQ (reference sequence). Complete variable domain (other parts from reference TRBV7-9 and TRBJ2-7): DTGVSQNPRHKITKRGQNVTFRCDPISEHNRLYWYRQTLGQGPEFLTYFQNEAQLEKSRLLSDRFSAERPKGSFSTLEIQRTEQGDSAMYLCASSLEPIFNEQYFGPGTRLTVT.

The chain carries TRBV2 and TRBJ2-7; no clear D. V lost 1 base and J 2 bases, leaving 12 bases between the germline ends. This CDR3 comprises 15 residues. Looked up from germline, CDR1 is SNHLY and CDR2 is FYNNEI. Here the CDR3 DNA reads TGTGCCAGCAGTGAAGTAGCAGGTGCAACCTACGAGCAGTACTTC. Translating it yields CASSEVAGATYEQYF.

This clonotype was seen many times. The CDR3 DNA follows: TGTGCCATCAGTGATTTCCTTACGGACACTGAAGCTTTCTTT. Amino acid sequence: CAISDFLTDTEAFF. This chain connects TRBV10-3 to TRBJ1-1, with D hard to call. The V end was cut by 3 bases, the J end by 3 bases, with 11 bases between. Germline loops: CDR1 ENHRY, CDR2 SYGVKD. The length of the CDR3 is 14 residues.